The 18 T cell receptor beta chains listed next were all sequenced from one sample in a study of vaccination effects on CD4 cells after COVID-19. Their cognate antigens are unknown. Sequencing followed a ViraFEST assay step that expanded antigen-specific CD4+ T cells with viral peptide pools. The authors isolated CD4+ T cells after around 9 days of culture. Vaccine administered to participants consisted of two doses of either BNT162b2 or mRNA-1273. TCRdb's table, derived via immunoSEQ multiplex PCR, lists solely in-frame clones and lacks some. The top ten clones hold 2% of a sample with roughly 59,000 clones, roughly 80% of them seen once. The sequencing used CD4+ T cells from PBMCs cultured with HCoV-OC43 spike peptides, collected after COVID-19 vaccination. Subset specified: HCoV-OC43 spike overlapping peptide pool stimulation. Every receptor here comes from a human donor who received a COVID-19 vaccine.

The chain combines TRBV27 with TRBJ2-5; D is uncertain. CDR3 size: 13 residues. V shed 2 bases and J shed 4 bases, with 8 bases lying between them. Looked up from germline, CDR1 is MNHEY and CDR2 is SMNVEV (reference sequence). The CDR3 region is CASSLQWRETQYF. CDR3 DNA sequence: TGTGCCAGCAGTTTACAGTGGCGAGAGACCCAGTACTTC.

The rearrangement uses TRBV28 and TRBJ1-5; 8 bases are a match to TRBD1. Germline V CDR1 and CDR2: MDHEN, SYDVKM. The CDR3 spans 15 residues. The ends lost 7 bases at V and 6 bases at J; junction bases unmatched: 11. Here the CDR3 reads CASNLGGTGGQPQHF. The CDR3 DNA follows: TGTGCCAGCAACTTAGGTGGGACAGGAGGTCAGCCCCAGCATTTT.

The chain couples TRBV5-1 to TRBJ1-1, with unresolved D. Trimming removed 0 bases from V and 1 base from J, with 7 bases in between. The CDR3 contains 14 residues. Germline V gives CDR1 SGHRS, CDR2 YFSETQ. The CDR3 nucleotides are TGCGCCAGCAGCTTGGCCTTGGAGAACACTGAAGCTTTCTTT. Translation: CASSLALENTEAFF.

This chain uses TRBV19 with TRBJ1-4, with 7 bases matching TRBD1. The germline V gene has CDR1 LNHDA and CDR2 SQIVND (reference sequence). Germline trimming cut 8 bases from V and 0 bases from J; bases unmatched to any gene: 9. The CDR3 is 16 amino acids. The CDR3, as DNA: TGTGCCAGTTCATGGGGCAGGGGGACAACTAATGAAAAACTGTTTTTT. Translating gives CASSWGRGTTNEKLFF.

The J gene is TRBJ2-5, the V gene TRBV2; the match to TRBD2 covers 7 bases. There are 12 residues in the CDR3. J gave up 7 bases and V 11 bases, and 10 bases lay outside the gene matches. Germline V gene lookup returns CDR1 SNHLY and CDR2 FYNNEI. The CDR3 sequence is CAGGGTGGTQYF. The CDR3 nucleotides are TGTGCCGGCGGCGGGACGGGGGGGACCCAGTACTTC.

This clone was found once. The chain uses TRBV11-2 and TRBJ1-2, with D tentatively TRBD1 (5 bases). This CDR3 is 16 amino acids long. Per germline, CDR1 SGHAT and CDR2 FQNNGV. The germline V and J ends were trimmed by 5 bases and 3 bases, with 19 bases remaining between them. Here the CDR3 DNA reads TGTGCCAGCAGCCCCCGGGCCGGGACCGACGACTATGGCTACACCTTC. Its translation is CASSPRAGTDDYGYTF.

CDR3 region: CASSTLAGGPSDTQYF. Written as DNA, the CDR3 is TGTGCCAGCAGCACACTAGCGGGGGGGCCAAGTGATACGCAGTATTTT. V gene TRBV7-9 combines with J gene TRBJ2-3, with TRBD2 identical over 13 bases. CDR3 length: 16 residues. V lost 5 bases and J lost 6; bases outside the gene matches: 8. Germline CDR1 SEHNR, CDR2 FQNEAQ (reference sequence).

This chain uses TRBV24-1 with TRBJ2-3; 10 positions agree with TRBD1. Per the germline V gene, CDR1 is KGHDR and CDR2 is SFDVKD. Trimming cost V 2 bases and J 0 bases; bases outside gene matches: 1. The CDR3 runs to 16 residues. The CDR3 DNA sequence: TGTGCCACCAGTGATTGGGACAGGGGTAGCACAGATACGCAGTATTTT. Translation gives CATSDWDRGSTDTQYF.

This clone was seen only a few times. The chain links TRBV18 to TRBJ1-6; 7 bases are a match to TRBD1. This CDR3 is 15 amino acids long. The V segment lost 6 bases and the J segment 4 bases; nucleotides outside the gene matches: 6. Germline values: CDR1 KGHSH, CDR2 LQKENI. This CDR3 is CASSRDSTYNSPLHF. The CDR3 DNA reads as TGTGCCAGCTCGCGGGACAGTACTTATAATTCACCCCTCCACTTT.

The V gene is TRBV19, the J gene TRBJ1-1; D might be TRBD1 (6 bases). This CDR3 is built from 13 residues. Germline V CDR1 and CDR2: LNHDA, SQIVND (reference sequence). V was shortened by 5 bases and J by 7 bases, with 14 bases between the two germline ends. The chain's CDR3 is CASSRTLQGEAFF. The CDR3, as DNA: TGTGCCAGTAGTCGAACCCTACAGGGTGAAGCTTTCTTT.

This rearrangement joins TRBV4-1 to TRBJ2-5, with D unresolved. The ends were cut back, 4 bases at V and 4 bases at J, with 10 bases in the middle. The germline V gene has CDR1 MGHRA and CDR2 YSYEKL. This CDR3 has 13 amino acids. The CDR3 DNA follows: TGCGCCAGCAGCCGGCCATTGGCAGAGACCCAGTACTTC. It specifies CASSRPLAETQYF.

The gene calls are TRBV5-4 and TRBJ1-1; 11 bases are a match to TRBD1. V shed 2 bases, J shed 1 base, and the junction held 1 base outside the gene matches. The length of the CDR3 is 15 residues. Germline V gene lookup returns CDR1 SGHNT and CDR2 YYREEE (reference sequence). In DNA form, the CDR3 reads TGTGCCAGCAGCTTCGGGACAGGGGGGAACACTGAAGCTTTCTTT. It codes for CASSFGTGGNTEAFF.

This CDR3 reads CASSHRPPGGTLVWTGELFF. The CDR3 DNA sequence: TGCGCCAGCAGCCACCGGCCGCCAGGGGGGACCTTAGTTTGGACCGGGGAGCTGTTTTTT. V usage is TRBV5-1 and J usage is TRBJ2-2, with D tentatively TRBD1 (7 bases). Germline V gene sequence: CDR1 SGHRS, CDR2 YFSETQ. V was clipped by 4 bases and J by 5 bases, with 30 bases between them. This CDR3 contains 20 residues.

The V call is TRBV15, the J call TRBJ2-1; D remains ambiguous. Germline V CDR1 and CDR2: LNHNV, YYDKDF (reference sequence). There are 12 residues in the CDR3. Trimming left V 0 bases short and J 16 bases short, with 13 bases between. CDR3 sequence: CATSRDHFGAFF. CDR3 nucleotides: TGTGCCACCAGCAGAGATCATTTCGGAGCCTTCTTC.

V gene TRBV10-3 combines with J gene TRBJ2-1, with D possibly TRBD1 on 6 matching bases. From germline, CDR1 is ENHRY and CDR2 SYGVKD. Trimming left V 8 bases short and J 1 base short, with 12 bases between. This CDR3 spans 14 amino acids. CDR3 DNA: TGTGCCATCTCTTCCGGGACATCCTACAATGAGCAGTTCTTC. Amino acid sequence: CAISSGTSYNEQFF.

The V call is TRBV12-3 or TRBV12-4, the J call TRBJ2-5; D perhaps matches TRBD1 (5 bases). Deletions cut 8 bases from V and 7 bases from J, with 14 bases between. CDR3 length: 12 amino acids. The CDR3: CASCRQTGTQYF. The CDR3 bases are TGTGCCAGCTGTAGACAGACCGGGACCCAGTACTTC.

V and J are TRBV6-5 and TRBJ2-7; D not resolved. CDR3 length: 13 residues. Trimming stripped 4 bases from V and 0 bases from J, with 7 bases between. Germline V gives CDR1 MNHEY, CDR2 SVGAGI. In DNA form, the CDR3 reads TGTGCCAGCAGTTCCCCAGGCTCCTACGAGCAGTACGTC. Protein sequence: CASSSPGSYEQYV.

The rearrangement links TRBV6-1 to TRBJ2-2; D might be TRBD1 (7 bases). With 3 bases removed from V and 5 bases from J, the gap between germline ends came to 16 bases. Germline CDR1 and CDR2: MNHNS and SASEGT. This CDR3 is built from 16 residues. CDR3: CASSEGPGGGTGELFF. CDR3 DNA sequence: TGTGCCAGCAGTGAGGGGCCAGGGGGAGGTACCGGGGAGCTGTTTTTT.